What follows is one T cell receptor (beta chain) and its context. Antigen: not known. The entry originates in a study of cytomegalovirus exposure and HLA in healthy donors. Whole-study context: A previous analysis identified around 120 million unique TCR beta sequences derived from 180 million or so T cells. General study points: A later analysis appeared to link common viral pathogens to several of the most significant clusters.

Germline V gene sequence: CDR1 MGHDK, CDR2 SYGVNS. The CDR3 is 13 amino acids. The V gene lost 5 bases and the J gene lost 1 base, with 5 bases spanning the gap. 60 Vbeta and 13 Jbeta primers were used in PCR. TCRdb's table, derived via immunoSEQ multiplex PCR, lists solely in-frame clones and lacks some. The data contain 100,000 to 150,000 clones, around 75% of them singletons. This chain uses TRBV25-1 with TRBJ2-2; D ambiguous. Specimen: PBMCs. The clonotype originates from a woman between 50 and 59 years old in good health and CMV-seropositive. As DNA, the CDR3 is TGTGCCAGCAGTCCACAGAACACCGGGGAGCTGTTTTTT. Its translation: CASSPQNTGELFF.